This TCR beta chain was identified in a study of blood T cells in healthy people across ages. The sample, about 10 milliliters of peripheral blood, was drawn from each donor. Then a second PCR, running roughly 7 to 11 cycles, was carried out with a sample-barcoded 5' primer and a J-beta primer mix. MiXCR, applied by TCRdb to the 5' RACE reads, yields one record per CDR3 protein. The data show fewer than 750,000 distinct CDR3 sequences, roughly half seen once. Sequenced input: blood. The sequence was collected from a woman older than 75 in good health.

Here the CDR3 reads CASSQEEGGTGPPYEQYF. In nucleotides, the CDR3 is TGCGCCAGCAGCCAAGAAGAGGGAGGGACAGGGCCCCCCTACGAGCAGTACTTC. V is TRBV4-1 and J is TRBJ2-7, with 9 bases identical to TRBD1. The germline CDR1 and CDR2 sequences are MGHRA and YSYEKL. The CDR3 is 18 residues long. V gave up 0 bases and J gave up 2 bases; unmatched junction bases: 11.